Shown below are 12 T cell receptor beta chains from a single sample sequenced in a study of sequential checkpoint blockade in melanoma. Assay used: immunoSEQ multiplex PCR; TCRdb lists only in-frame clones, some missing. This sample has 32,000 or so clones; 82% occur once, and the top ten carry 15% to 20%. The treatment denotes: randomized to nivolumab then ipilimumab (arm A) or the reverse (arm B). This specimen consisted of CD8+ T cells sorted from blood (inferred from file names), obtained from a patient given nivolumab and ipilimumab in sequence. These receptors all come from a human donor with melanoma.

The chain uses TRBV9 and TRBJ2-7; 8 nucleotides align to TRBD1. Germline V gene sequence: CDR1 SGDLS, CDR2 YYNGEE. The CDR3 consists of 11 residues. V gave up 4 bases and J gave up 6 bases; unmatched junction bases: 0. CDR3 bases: TGTGCCAGCAGCACAGGGGGCGAGCAGTACTTC. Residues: CASSTGGEQYF.

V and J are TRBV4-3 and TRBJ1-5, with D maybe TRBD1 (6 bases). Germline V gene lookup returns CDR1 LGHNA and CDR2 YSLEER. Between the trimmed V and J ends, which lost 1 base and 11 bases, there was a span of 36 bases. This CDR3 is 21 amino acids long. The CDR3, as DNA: TGCGCCAGCAGCCAAGGGGGATTATGGACAGTGCAGCCCTCAGGGGCCAGGGCCCAGCATTTT. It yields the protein CASSQGGLWTVQPSGARAQHF.

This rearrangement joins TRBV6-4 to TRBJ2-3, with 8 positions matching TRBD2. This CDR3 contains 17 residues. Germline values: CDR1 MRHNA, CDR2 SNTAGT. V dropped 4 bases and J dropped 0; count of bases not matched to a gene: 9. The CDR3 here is CASSVWGGLVSTDTQYF. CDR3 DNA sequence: TGTGCCAGCAGTGTGTGGGGGGGACTAGTTAGCACAGATACGCAGTATTTT.

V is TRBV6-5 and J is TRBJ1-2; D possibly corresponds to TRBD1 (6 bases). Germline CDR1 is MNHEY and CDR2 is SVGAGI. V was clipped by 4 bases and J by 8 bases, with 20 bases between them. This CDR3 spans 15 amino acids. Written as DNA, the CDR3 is TGTGCCAGCAGTTTCGAACGGCCAGGGGCGGAGGGCTACACCTTC. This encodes CASSFERPGAEGYTF.

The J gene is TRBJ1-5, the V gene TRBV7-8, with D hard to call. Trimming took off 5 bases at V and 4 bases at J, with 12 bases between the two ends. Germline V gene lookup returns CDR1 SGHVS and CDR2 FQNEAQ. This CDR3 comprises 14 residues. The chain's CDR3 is CASSRVARNQPQHF. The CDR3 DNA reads TGTGCCAGCAGCCGGGTAGCCCGTAATCAGCCCCAGCATTTT.

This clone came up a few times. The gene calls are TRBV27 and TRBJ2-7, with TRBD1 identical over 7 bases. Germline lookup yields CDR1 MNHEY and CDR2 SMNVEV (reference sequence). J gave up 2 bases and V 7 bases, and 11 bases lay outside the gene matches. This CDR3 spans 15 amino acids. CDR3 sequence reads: CASKRIRTGPYEQYF. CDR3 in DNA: TGTGCCAGCAAAAGAATTAGGACAGGACCCTACGAGCAGTACTTC.

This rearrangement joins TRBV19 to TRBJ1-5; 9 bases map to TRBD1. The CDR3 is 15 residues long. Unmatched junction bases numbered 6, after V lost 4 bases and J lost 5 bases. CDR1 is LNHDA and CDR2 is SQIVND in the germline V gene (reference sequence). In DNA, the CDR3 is TGTGCCAGTAGTAGTTGGACAGGGGTCGATCAGCCCCAGCATTTT. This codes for CASSSWTGVDQPQHF.

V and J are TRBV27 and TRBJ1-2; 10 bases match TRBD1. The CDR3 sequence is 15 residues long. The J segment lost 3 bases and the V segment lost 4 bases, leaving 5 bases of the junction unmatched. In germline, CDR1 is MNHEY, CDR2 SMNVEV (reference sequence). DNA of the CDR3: TGTGCCAGCAGTTCCACGACAGGGGGCTACTATGGCTACACCTTC. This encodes CASSSTTGGYYGYTF.

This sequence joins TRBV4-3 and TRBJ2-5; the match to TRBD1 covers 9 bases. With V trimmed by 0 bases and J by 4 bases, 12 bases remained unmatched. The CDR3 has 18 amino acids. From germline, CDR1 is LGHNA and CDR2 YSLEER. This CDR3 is CASSQDGGRTGALETQYF. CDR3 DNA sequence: TGCGCCAGCAGCCAAGACGGCGGGCGGACAGGGGCGTTAGAGACCCAGTACTTC.

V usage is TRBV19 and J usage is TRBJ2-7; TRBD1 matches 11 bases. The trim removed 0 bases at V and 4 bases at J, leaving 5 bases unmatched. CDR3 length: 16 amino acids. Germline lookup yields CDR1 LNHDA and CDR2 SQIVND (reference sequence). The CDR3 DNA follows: TGTGCCAGTAGTATAGATCTAGGGACAGGGGGTTACGAGCAGTACTTC. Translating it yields CASSIDLGTGGYEQYF.

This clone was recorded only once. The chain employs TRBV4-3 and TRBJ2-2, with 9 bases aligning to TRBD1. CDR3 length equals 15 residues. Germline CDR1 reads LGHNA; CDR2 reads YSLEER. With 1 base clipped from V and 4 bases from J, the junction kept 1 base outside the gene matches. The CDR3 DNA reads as TGCGCCAGCAGCCAAGGGACAGGGGTCACCGGGGAGCTGTTTTTT. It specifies CASSQGTGVTGELFF.

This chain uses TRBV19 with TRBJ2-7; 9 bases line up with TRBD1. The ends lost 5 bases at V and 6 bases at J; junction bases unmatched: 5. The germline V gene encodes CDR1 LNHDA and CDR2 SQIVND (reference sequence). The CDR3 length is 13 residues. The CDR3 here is CASSPGDRVEQYF. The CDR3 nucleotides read TGTGCCAGTAGTCCTGGGGACAGGGTCGAGCAGTACTTC.